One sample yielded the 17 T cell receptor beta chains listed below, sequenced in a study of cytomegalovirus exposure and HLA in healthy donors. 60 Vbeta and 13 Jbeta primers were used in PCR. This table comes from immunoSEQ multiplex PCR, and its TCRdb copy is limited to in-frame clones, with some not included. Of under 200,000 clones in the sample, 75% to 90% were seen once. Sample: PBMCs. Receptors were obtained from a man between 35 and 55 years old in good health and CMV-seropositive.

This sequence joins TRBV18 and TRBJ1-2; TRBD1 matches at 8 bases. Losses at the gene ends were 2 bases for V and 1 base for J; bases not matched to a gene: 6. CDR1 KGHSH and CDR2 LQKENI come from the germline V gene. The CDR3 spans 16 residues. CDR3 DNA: TGTGCCAGCTCACCAATGGAACAGGGGGTTAACTATGGCTACACCTTC. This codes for CASSPMEQGVNYGYTF. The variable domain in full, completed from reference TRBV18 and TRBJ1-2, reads NAGVMQNPRHLVRRRGQEARLRCSPMKGHSHVYWYRQLPEEGLKFMVYLQKENIIDESGMPKERFSAEFPKEGPSILRIQQVVRGDSAAYFCASSPMEQGVNYGYTFGSGTRLTVV.

CDR3 in amino acids: CASSPGQNVYGYTF. CDR3 in DNA: TGTGCCAGCAGCCCTGGACAGAACGTTTATGGCTACACCTTC. The V gene is TRBV7-9, the J gene TRBJ1-2; TRBD1 is a possible D gene (6 bases). CDR1 and CDR2 from the germline V gene are SEHNR and FQNEAQ (reference sequence). The CDR3 length is 14 residues. V dropped 5 bases and J dropped 5 bases, with 15 bases sitting between them.

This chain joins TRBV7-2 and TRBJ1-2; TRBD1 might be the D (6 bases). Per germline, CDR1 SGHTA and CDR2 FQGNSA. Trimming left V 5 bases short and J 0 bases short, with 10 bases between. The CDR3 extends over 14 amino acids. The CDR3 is CASSARGPNYGYTF. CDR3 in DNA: TGTGCCAGCAGCGCCAGGGGACCTAACTATGGCTACACCTTC.

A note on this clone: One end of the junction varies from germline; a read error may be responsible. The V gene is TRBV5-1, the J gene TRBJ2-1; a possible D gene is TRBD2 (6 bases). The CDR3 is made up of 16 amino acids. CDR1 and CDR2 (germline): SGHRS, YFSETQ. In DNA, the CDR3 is TGCGCCAGCAGTTTGGTGGGAGGCAACACCTACAATGAGCAGTTCTTC. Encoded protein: CASSLVGGNTYNEQFF.

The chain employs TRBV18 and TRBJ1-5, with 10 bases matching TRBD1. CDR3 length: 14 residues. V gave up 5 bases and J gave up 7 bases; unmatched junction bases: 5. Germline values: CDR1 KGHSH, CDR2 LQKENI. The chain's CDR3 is CASSIGQGDQPQHF. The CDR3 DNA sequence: TGTGCCAGCTCAATCGGACAGGGGGACCAGCCCCAGCATTTT.

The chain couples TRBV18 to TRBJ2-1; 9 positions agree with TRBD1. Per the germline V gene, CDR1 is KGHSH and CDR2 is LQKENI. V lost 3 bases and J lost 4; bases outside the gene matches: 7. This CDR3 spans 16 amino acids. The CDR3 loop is CASSPLPGQGYNEQFF. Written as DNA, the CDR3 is TGTGCCAGCTCACCGTTACCGGGACAGGGTTACAATGAGCAGTTCTTC.

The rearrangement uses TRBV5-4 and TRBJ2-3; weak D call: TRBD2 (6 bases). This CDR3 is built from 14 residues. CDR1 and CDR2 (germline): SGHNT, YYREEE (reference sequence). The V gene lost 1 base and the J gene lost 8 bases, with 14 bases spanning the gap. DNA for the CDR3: TGTGCCAGCAGCTTGACTAGAGTGGAGGGTACGCAGTATTTT. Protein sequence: CASSLTRVEGTQYF.

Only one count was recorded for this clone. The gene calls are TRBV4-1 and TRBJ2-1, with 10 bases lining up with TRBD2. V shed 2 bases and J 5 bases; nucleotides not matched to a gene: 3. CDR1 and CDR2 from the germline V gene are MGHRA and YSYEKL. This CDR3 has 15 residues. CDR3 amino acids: CASSQLAGVDNEQFF. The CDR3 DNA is TGCGCCAGCAGCCAACTAGCGGGGGTCGACAATGAGCAGTTCTTC.

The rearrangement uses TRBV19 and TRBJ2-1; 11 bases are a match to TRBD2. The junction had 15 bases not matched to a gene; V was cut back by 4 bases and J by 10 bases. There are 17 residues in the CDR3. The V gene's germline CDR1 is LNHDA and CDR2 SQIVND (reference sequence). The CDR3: CASSNSGGANLFGEQFF. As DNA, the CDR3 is TGTGCCAGTAGTAATAGCGGGGGGGCCAACCTTTTCGGCGAGCAGTTCTTC.

CDR3 loop: CASSWGQTSTDTQYF. The CDR3 nucleotides are TGTGCCAGCAGCTGGGGACAGACTAGCACAGATACGCAGTATTTT. This sequence joins TRBV7-6 and TRBJ2-3, with 7 positions matching TRBD1. Germline V gene sequence: CDR1 SGHVS, CDR2 FNYEAQ. The CDR3 loop spans 15 amino acids. V shed 4 bases and J 0 bases; nucleotides not matched to a gene: 4.

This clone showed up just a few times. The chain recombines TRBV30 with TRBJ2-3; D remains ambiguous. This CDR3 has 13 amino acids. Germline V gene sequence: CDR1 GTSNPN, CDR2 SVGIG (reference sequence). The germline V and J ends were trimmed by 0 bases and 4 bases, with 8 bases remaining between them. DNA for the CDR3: TGTGCCTGGAGTGTTCTCGCGGCAGATACGCAGTATTTT. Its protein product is CAWSVLAADTQYF.

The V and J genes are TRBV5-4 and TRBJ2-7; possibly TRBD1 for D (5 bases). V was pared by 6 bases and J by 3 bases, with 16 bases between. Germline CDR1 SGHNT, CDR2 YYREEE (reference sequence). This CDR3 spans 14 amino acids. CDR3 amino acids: CASKEQGGDYEQYF. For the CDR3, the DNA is TGTGCCAGCAAGGAGCAGGGTGGGGACTACGAGCAGTACTTC.

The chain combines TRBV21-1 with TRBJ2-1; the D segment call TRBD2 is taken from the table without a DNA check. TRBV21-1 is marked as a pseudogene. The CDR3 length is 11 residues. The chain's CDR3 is CASSKRRREFF. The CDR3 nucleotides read TGTGCCAGCAGCAAACGGAGAAGAGAGTTCTTC.

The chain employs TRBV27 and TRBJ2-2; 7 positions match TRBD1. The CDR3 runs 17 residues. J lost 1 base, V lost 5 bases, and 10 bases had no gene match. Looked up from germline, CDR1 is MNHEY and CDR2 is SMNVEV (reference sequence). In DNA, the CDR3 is TGTGCCAGCAGTCGACGCACAGGGGTGGGGAACACCGGGGAGCTGTTTTTT. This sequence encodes CASSRRTGVGNTGELFF.

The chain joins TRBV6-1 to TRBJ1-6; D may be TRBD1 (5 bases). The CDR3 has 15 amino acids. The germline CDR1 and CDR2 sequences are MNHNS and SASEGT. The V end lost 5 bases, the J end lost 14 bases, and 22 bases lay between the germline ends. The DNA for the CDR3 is TGTGCCAGCAGTTCCATGAATTTGGGGCGCGAAACCCTCCACTTT. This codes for CASSSMNLGRETLHF.

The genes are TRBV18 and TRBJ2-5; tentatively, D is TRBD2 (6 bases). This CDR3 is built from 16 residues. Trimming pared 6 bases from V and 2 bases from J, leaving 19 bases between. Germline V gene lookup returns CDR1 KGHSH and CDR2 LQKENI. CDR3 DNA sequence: TGTGCCAGCTCCCCTTTCCCGCCGGGGACTCAAGAGACCCAGTACTTC. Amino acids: CASSPFPPGTQETQYF.

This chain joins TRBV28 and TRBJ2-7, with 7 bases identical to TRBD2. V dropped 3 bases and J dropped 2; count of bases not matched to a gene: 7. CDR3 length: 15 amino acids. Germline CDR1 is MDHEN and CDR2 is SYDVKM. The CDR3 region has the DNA TGTGCCAGCAGTTTTAGCGGGCTGATGGCCTACGAGCAGTACTTC. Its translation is CASSFSGLMAYEQYF.